This T cell receptor (beta chain) is drawn from a study of T cells in pancreatic ductal adenocarcinoma. The CDR3 extends over 18 amino acids. V gave up 4 bases and J gave up 4 bases; unmatched junction bases: 12. The V gene's germline CDR1 is SEHNR and CDR2 FQNEAQ (reference sequence). The selected patients with pancreatic ductal adenocarcinoma had surgery but no neoadjuvant therapy. Study-level results: Blood had more productive templates and about 8-fold more unique clonotypes than tumor. Enrichment of CD45RO+ effector over naive T cells in tumors may bias clonality.

Method: immunoSEQ multiplex PCR; TCRdb's copy keeps in-frame clones and lacks some. In the table there are over 85,000 clones, 90% to 95% of which are singletons. A word on this clone: The antigen remains unidentified.

Material for sequencing was PBMCs. The rearrangement joins TRBV7-9 to TRBJ2-2; TRBD2 matches at 10 bases. The clonotype comes from a human donor with pancreatic ductal adenocarcinoma. The CDR3 loop reads CASSSRNPSGSITGELFF. CDR3 coding DNA: TGTGCCAGCAGCTCGCGGAACCCTAGCGGGAGTATCACCGGGGAGCTGTTTTTT.